In its sample, the clone carrying this T cell receptor beta chain was seen once. V lost 5 bases, J lost 10 bases, and 20 bases lay in between. The CDR3 totals 15 residues. Germline CDR1 MNHEY, CDR2 SVGEGT. This record belongs to a study of blood T cells in healthy people across ages. In each sample, at least 7 million PBMCs were isolated. Total RNA was isolated from each sample in quantities of at least 5 micrograms. A second roughly 7 to 11 cycle PCR used barcoded and J-beta primers. TCRdb re-called the 5' RACE reads with MiXCR, one entry per CDR3 protein. The sample consists of about 1.4 million distinct CDR3 sequences, approximately 59% of them appearing once.

The specimen was blood. This chain connects TRBV6-2 or TRBV6-3 to TRBJ1-4, with D tentatively TRBD1 (5 bases). This TCR came from a man aged 18 to 30 in good health. CDR3 coding DNA: TGTGCCAGCAGTAGCCCCGGGACCCGGAGGGTAAAACTGTTTTTT. Translated, it gives CASSSPGTRRVKLFF.